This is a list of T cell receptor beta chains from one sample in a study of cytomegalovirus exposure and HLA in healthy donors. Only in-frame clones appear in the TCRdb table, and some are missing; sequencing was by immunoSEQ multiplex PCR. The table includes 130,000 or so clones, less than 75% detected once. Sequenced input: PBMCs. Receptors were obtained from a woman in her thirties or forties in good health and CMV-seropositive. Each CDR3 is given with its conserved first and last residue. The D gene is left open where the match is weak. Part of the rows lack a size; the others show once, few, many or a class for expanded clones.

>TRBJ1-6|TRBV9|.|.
CASSVEGRRSSPLHF
TGTGCCAGCAGCGTAGAGGGGAGGAGGAGTTCACCCCTCCACTTT
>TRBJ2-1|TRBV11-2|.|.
CASSARAAYYNEQFF
TGTGCCAGCAGCGCGCGGGCGGCCTACTACAATGAGCAGTTCTTC
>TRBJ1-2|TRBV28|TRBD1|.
CASTGQFLGDYTF
TGTGCCAGTACGGGACAGTTTCTGGGCGACTACACCTTC
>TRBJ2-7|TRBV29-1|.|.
CSVRGGGGPWSYEQYF
TGCAGCGTGCGGGGAGGGGGGGGCCCCTGGTCCTACGAGCAGTACTTC
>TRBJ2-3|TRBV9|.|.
CASSVAGRDGVVWASTDTQYF
TGTGCCAGCAGCGTAGCCGGACGAGACGGGGTGGTTTGGGCTAGCACAGATACGCAGTATTTT
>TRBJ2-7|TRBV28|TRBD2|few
CASSPIGREGPHEQYF
TGTGCCAGCAGCCCAATCGGGCGGGAGGGCCCCCACGAGCAGTACTTC
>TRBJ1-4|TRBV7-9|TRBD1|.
CASSPGTGHTEKLFF
TGTGCCAGCAGCCCGGGGACAGGGCATACTGAAAAACTGTTTTTT
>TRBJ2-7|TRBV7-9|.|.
CASSLDSPLAEQYF
TGTGCCAGCAGCCTGGACAGTCCCCTCGCCGAGCAGTACTTC
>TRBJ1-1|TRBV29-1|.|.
CSVLSTANTEAFF
TGCAGCGTCCTTTCGACAGCGAACACTGAAGCTTTCTTT
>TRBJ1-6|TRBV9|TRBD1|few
CASSHLSGGPPLHF
TGTGCCAGCAGCCATCTCTCAGGGGGACCACCCCTCCACTTT
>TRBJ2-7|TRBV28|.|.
CASSLRGPPYEQYF
TGTGCCAGCAGTTTGCGGGGGCCCCCCTACGAGCAGTACTTC
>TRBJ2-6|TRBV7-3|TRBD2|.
CASRPRGAGGPGANVLTF
TGTGCCAGCAGGCCCCGAGGGGCGGGGGGGCCTGGGGCCAACGTCCTGACTTTC
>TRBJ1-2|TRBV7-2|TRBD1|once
CASSFGQGARGYTF
TGTGCCAGCAGCTTCGGACAGGGGGCCCGGGGCTACACCTTC
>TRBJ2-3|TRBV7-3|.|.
CASSFQHLVSTDTQYF
TGTGCCAGCAGCTTCCAACACCTCGTTAGCACAGATACGCAGTATTTT
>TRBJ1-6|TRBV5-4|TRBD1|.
CASSADRGDSPLHF
TGTGCCAGCAGCGCCGACAGGGGGGATTCACCCCTCCACTTT
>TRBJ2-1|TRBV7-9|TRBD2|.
CASSLRGLTQANEQFF
TGTGCCAGCAGCTTAAGGGGACTAACTCAAGCCAATGAGCAGTTCTTC
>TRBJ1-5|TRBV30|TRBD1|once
CAWSVRLGTGLNQPQHF
TGTGCCTGGAGTGTACGGTTGGGGACAGGGCTAAACCAGCCCCAGCATTTT
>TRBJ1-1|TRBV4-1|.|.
CASSQERMSTEAFF
TGCGCCAGCAGCCAAGAGCGGATGAGTACTGAAGCTTTCTTT
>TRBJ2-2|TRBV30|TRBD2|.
CAQTSRNTGELFF
TGTGCCCAGACTAGCCGGAACACCGGGGAGCTGTTTTTT
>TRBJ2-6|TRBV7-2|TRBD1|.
CASSLTGGSGANVLTF
TGTGCCAGCAGCCTGACAGGGGGTTCTGGGGCCAACGTCCTGACTTTC
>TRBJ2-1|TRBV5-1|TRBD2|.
CASSFLAGAHNEQFF
TGCGCCAGCAGCTTTCTAGCGGGGGCCCACAATGAGCAGTTCTTC
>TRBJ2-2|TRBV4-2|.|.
CASSQESGVTGELFF
TGTGCCAGCAGCCAAGAGTCCGGGGTCACCGGGGAGCTGTTTTTT
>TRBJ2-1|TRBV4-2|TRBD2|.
CASSQGTSGGADEQFF
TGTGCCAGCAGCCAAGGGACTAGCGGGGGGGCCGATGAGCAGTTCTTC
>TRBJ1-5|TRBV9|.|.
CASSDAGHQPQHF
TGTGCCAGCAGCGACGCAGGGCATCAGCCCCAGCATTTT
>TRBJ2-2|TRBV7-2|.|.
CASSAPKRGLGVTGELFF
TGTGCCAGCAGCGCGCCAAAAAGGGGACTCGGGGTGACCGGGGAGCTGTTTTTT
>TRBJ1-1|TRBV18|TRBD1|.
CASSSGQKTEAFF
TGTGCCAGCTCATCGGGACAGAAAACTGAAGCTTTCTTT
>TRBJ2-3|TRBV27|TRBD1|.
CASSGQGTDTQYF
TGTGCCAGCAGCGGACAGGGCACAGATACGCAGTATTTT
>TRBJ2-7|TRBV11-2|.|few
CASSRWSKEQYF
TGTGCCAGCAGCCGCTGGAGTAAAGAGCAGTACTTC
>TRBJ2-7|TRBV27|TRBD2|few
CASSSWTSGIPSEQYF
TGTGCCAGCAGTTCCTGGACTAGCGGGATCCCCAGCGAGCAGTACTTC
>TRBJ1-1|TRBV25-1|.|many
CASRAGEGGASAFF
TGTGCCAGCAGGGCAGGAGAGGGGGGGGCAAGTGCTTTCTTT
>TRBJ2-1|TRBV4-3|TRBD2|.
CASSHRLKIAGEAYNEQFF
TGCGCCAGCAGCCACCGACTTAAAATAGCGGGGGAGGCCTACAATGAGCAGTTCTTC
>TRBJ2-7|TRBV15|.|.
CATSRGTEPFEQYF
TGTGCCACCAGCAGAGGGACAGAACCCTTCGAGCAGTACTTC
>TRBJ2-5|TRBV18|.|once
CASSPDGTQKETQYF
TGTGCCAGCTCACCAGACGGGACACAAAAAGAGACCCAGTACTTC
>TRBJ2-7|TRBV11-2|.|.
CASSGGSYEQYF
TGTGCCAGCAGCGGGGGGTCCTACGAGCAGTACTTC
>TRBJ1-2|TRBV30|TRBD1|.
CAWNSGQGEYTF
TGTGCCTGGAACTCGGGACAGGGGGAATACACCTTC
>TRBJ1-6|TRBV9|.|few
CASSVLFSSSPLHF
TGTGCCAGCAGCGTACTGTTTTCCAGTTCACCCCTCCACTTT
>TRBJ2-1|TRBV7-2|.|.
CASSLQGRGEQFF
TGTGCCAGCAGCTTGCAGGGTCGGGGGGAGCAGTTCTTC
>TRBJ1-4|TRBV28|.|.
CASTLDEKLFF
TGTGCCAGCACCCTAGATGAAAAACTGTTTTTT
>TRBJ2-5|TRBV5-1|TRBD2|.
CASSMTSGTETQYF
TGCGCCAGCAGCATGACTAGCGGGACAGAGACCCAGTACTTC
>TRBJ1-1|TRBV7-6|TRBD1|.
CASSLVLTGTGGFTEAFF
TGTGCCAGCAGCTTAGTTCTCACCGGGACAGGGGGCTTCACTGAAGCTTTCTTT
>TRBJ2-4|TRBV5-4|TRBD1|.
CASSLTGAAKNIQYF
TGTGCCAGCAGCTTGACAGGGGCGGCCAAAAACATTCAGTACTTC
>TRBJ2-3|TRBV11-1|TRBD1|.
CASRPRQGGTDTQYF
TGTGCCAGCAGACCTCGACAGGGAGGCACAGATACGCAGTATTTT
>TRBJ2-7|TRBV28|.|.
CASSFGTRYEQYF
TGTGCCAGCAGCTTCGGGACACGCTACGAGCAGTACTTC
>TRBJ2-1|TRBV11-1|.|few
CASSLGQSYNEQFF
TGTGCCAGCAGCTTAGGACAGTCCTACAATGAGCAGTTCTTC
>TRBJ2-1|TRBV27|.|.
CASSWTDSSYNEQFF
TGTGCCAGCAGTTGGACGGACAGCTCCTACAATGAGCAGTTCTTC
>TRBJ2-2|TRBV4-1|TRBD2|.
CASSQWGAGTSGMVGNTGELFF
TGCGCCAGCAGCCAATGGGGCGCCGGGACTAGCGGGATGGTTGGGAACACCGGGGAGCTGTTTTTT
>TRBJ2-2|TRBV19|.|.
CASSQGRNTGELFF
TGTGCCAGTAGTCAGGGGCGGAACACCGGGGAGCTGTTTTTT
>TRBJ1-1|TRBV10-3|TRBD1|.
CAIRGTAEAFF
TGTGCCATCAGAGGGACAGCGGAAGCTTTCTTT
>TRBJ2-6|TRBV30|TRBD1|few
CAWSPQGAQGSGANVLTF
TGTGCCTGGAGCCCACAGGGGGCGCAGGGCTCTGGGGCCAACGTCCTGACTTTC
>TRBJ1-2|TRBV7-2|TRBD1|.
CASSQGQPFSGYTF
TGTGCCAGCAGCCAGGGACAGCCCTTTTCTGGCTACACCTTC
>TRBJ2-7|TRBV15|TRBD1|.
CATSRYGQGNEQYF
TGTGCCACCAGCAGATACGGACAGGGAAACGAGCAGTACTTC
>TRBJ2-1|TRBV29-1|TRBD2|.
CSVDSIAGGSYNEQFF
TGCAGCGTTGATAGTATAGCGGGGGGCTCCTACAATGAGCAGTTCTTC
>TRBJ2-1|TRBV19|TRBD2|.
CASNRGTSGINEQFF
TGTGCCAGTAATCGGGGGACTAGCGGAATTAATGAGCAGTTCTTC
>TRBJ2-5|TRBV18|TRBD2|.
CASSPPAGGGETQYF
TGTGCCAGCTCACCACCGGCGGGGGGCGGAGAGACCCAGTACTTC